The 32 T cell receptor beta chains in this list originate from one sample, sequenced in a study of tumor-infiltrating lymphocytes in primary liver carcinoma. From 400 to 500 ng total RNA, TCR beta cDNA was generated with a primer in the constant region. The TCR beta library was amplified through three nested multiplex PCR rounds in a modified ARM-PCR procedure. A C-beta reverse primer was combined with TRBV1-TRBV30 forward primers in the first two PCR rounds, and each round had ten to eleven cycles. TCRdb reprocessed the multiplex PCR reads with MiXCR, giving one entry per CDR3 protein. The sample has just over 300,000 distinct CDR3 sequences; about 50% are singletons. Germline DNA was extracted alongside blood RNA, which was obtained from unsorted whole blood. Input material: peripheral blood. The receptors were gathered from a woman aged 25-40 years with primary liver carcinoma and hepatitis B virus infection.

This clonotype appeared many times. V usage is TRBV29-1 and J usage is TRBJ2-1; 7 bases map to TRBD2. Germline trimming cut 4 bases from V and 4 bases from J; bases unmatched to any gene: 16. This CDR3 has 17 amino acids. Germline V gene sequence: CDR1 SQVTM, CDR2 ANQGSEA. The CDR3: CSVVTTQAGPGYNEQFF. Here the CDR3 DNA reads TGCAGCGTTGTTACCACCCAAGCGGGGCCCGGTTACAATGAGCAGTTCTTC.

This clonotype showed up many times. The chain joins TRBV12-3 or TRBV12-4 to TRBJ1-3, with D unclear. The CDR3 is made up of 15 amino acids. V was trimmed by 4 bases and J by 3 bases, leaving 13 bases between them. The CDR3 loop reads CASSYSGVNGNTIYF. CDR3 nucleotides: TGTGCCAGCAGTTATTCCGGGGTTAATGGAAACACCATATATTTT.

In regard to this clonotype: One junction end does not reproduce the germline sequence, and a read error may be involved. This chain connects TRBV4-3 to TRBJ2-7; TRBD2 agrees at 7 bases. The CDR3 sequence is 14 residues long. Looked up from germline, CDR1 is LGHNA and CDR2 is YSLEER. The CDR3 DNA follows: TGTGCCAGCAGCCAGAGCGGGATCTTCTACGAGCAGTACTTC. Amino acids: CASSQSGIFYEQYF.

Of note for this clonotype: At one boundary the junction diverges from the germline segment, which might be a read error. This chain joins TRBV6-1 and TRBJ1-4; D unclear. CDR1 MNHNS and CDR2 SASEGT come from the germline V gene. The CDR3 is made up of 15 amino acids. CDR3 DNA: TGTGCCAGCAGTGAAAGGGTGCATTCTTCGGTTTCACTGTCTTTT. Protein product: CASSERVHSSVSLSF.

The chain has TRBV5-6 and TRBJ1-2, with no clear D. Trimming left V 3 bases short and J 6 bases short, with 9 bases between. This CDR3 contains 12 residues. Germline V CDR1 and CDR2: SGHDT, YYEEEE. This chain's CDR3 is CASSSMMDGYTF. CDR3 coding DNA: TGTGCCAGCAGCTCTATGATGGATGGCTACACCTTC.

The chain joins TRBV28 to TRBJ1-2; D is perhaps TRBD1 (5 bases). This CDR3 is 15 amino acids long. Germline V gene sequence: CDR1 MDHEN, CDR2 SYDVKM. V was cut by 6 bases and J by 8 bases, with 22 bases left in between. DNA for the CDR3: TGTGCCAGCAGCCGCGGGACGCCGCCTCTTGGGGGCTACACCTTC. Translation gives CASSRGTPPLGGYTF.

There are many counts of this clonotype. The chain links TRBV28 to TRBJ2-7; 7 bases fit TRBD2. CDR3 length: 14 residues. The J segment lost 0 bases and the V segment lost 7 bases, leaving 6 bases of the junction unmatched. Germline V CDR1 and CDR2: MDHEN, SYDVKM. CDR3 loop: CASTGGTNSYEQYF. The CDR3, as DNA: TGTGCCAGCACAGGCGGGACTAACTCCTACGAGCAGTACTTC.

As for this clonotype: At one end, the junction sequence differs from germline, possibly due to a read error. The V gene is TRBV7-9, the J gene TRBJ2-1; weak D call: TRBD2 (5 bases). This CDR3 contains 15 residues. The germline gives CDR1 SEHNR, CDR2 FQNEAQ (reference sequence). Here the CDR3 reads CAISFWRQPHNEQFF. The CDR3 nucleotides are TGTGCCATCAGCTTCTGGAGGCAGCCACACAATGAGCAGTTCTTC.

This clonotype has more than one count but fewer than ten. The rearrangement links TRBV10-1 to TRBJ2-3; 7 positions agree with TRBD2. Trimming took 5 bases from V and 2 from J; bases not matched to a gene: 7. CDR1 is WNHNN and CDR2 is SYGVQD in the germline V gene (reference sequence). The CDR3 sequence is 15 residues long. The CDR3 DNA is TGCGCCAGCAGTCCCAGCGGGGCCCTCACAGATACGCAGTATTTT. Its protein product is CASSPSGALTDTQYF.

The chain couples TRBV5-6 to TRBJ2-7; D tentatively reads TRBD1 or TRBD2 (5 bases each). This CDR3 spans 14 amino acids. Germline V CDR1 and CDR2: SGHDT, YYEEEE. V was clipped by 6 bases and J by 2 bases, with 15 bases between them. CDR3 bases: TGTGCCAGCAACCCGGGACGGCCGACCTACGAGCAGTACTTC. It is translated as CASNPGRPTYEQYF.

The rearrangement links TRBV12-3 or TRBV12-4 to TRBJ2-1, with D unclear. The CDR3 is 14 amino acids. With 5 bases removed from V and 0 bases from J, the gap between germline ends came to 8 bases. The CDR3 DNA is TGTGCCAGCAGTCAAGGCCCCTCCTACAATGAGCAGTTCTTC. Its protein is CASSQGPSYNEQFF.

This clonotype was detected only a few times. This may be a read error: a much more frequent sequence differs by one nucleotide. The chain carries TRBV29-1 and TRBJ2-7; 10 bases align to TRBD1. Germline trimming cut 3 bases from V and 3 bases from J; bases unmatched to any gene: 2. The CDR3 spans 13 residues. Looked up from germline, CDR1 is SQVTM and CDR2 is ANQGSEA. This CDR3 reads CSVEGQGIYEQYF. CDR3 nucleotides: TGCAGCGTTGAGGGACAGGGGATCTACGAGCAGTACTTC.

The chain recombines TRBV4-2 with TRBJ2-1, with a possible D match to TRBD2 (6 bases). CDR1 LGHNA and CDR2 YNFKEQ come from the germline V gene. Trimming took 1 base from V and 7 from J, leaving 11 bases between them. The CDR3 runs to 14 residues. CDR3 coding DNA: TGTGCCAGCAGCCAAGGCGGGACTCTTAATGAGCAGTTCTTC. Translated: CASSQGGTLNEQFF.

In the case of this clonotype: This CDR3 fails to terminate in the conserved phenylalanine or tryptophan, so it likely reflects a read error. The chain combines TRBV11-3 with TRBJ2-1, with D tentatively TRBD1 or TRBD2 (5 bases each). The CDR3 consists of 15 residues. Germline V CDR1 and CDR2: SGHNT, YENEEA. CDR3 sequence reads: CVISFGARSYNEQFS. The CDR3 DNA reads TGTGTCATCAGCTTCGGGGCCCGCTCCTACAATGAGCAGTTCTCC.

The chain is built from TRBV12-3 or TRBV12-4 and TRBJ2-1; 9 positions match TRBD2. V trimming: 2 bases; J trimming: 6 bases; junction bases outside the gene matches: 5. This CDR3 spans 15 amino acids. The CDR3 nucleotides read TGTGCCAGCAGTTTAAGGGGACTAGCCACCAATGAGCAGTTCTTC. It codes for CASSLRGLATNEQFF.

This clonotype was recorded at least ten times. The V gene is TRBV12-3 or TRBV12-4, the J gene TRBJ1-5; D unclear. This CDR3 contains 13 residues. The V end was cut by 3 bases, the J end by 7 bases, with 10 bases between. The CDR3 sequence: CASSLGYAQPQHF. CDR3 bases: TGTGCCAGCAGTTTGGGGTACGCGCAGCCCCAGCATTTT.

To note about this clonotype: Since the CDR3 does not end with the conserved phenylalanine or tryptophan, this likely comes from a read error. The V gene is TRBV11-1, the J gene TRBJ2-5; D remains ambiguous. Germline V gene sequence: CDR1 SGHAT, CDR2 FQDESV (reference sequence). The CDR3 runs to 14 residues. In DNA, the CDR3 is TGTGCCAGTAGCTCCGACCTGGAGATTAAGACCCAGTACCTC. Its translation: CASSSDLEIKTQYL.

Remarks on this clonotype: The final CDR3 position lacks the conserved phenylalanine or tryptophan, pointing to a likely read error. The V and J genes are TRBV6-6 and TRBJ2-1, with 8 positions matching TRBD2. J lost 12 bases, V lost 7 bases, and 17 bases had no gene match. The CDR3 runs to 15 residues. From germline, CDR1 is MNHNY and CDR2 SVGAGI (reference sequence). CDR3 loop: CASTDRGTSWIGQFL. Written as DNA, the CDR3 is TGTGCCAGCACCGATAGGGGGACTAGTTGGATTGGGCAGTTCTTA.

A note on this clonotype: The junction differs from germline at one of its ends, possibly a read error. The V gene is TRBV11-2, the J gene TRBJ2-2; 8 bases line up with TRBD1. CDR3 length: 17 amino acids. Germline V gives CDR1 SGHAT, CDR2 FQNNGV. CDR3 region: CASSSTTGAYNSGELFF. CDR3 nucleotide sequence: TGTGCCAGCAGCTCCACGACAGGGGCATACAACTCCGGGGAGCTGTTTTTC.

CDR3 in DNA: TGTGCCAGCAGTTACACGATGTATGGCTACACCTTC. Translation gives CASSYTMYGYTF. V is TRBV6-2 or TRBV6-3 and J is TRBJ1-2; D gene unclear. V lost 2 bases and J 5 bases, leaving 6 bases between the germline ends. CDR1 and CDR2 (germline): MNHEY, SVGEGT. The CDR3 totals 12 residues.

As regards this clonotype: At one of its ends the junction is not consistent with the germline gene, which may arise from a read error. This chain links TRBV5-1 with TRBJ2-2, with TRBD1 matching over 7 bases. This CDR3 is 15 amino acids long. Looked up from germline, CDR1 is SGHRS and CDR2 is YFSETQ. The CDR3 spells CASSDRVPNTGVLFF. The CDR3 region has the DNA TGCGCCAGCAGCGACAGGGTCCCGAACACCGGGGTGCTGTTTTTT.

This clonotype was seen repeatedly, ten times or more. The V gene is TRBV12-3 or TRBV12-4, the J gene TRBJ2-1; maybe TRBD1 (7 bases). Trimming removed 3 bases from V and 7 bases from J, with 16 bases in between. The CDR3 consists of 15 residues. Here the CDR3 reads CASSFGQGGRNEQFF. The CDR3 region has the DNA TGTGCCAGCAGTTTTGGGCAGGGGGGAAGGAATGAGCAGTTCTTC.

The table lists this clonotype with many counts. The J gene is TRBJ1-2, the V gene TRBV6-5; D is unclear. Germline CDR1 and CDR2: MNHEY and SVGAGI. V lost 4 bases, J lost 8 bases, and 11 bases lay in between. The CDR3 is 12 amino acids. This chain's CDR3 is CASSSPGVGYTF. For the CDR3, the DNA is TGTGCCAGCAGTTCACCAGGCGTCGGCTACACCTTC.

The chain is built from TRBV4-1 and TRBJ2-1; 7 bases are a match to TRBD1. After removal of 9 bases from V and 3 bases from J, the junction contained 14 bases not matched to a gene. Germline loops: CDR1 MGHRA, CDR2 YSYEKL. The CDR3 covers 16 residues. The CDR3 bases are TGCGCCAGTAGCAAAGGGCCGGGACAGAACTACAATGAGCAGTTCTTC. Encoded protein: CASSKGPGQNYNEQFF.

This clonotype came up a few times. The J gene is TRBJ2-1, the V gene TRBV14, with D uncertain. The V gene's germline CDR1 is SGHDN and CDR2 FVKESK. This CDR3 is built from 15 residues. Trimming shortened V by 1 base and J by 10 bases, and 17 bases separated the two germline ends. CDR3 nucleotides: TGTGCCAGCAGCCAAGCAACCTTGTGGGGAAAAGAGCAGTTCTTC. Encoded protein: CASSQATLWGKEQFF. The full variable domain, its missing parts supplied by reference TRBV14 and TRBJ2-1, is EAGVTQFPSHSVIEKGQTVTLRCDPISGHDNLYWYRRVMGKEIKFLLHFVKESKQDESGMPNNRFLAERTGGTYSTLKVQPAELEDSGVYFCASSQATLWGKEQFFGPGTRLTVL.

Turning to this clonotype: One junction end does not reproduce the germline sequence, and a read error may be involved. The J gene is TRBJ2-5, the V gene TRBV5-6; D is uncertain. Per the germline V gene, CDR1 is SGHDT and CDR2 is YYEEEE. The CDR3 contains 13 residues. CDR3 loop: CASTLRAVEAQYF. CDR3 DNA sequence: TGTGCCAGCACCCTAAGGGCCGTAGAGGCCCAGTACTTC. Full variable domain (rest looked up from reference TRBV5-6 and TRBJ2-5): DAGVTQSPTHLIKTRGQQVTLRCSPKSGHDTVSWYQQALGQGPQFIFQYYEEEERQRGNFPDRFSGHQFPNYSSELNVNALLLGDSALYLCASTLRAVEAQYFGPGTRLLVL.

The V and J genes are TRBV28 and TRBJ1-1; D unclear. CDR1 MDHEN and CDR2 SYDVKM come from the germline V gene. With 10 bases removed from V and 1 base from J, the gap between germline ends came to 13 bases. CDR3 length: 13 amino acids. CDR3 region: CATSPPGNTEAFF. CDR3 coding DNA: TGTGCCACCTCTCCCCCCGGGAACACTGAAGCTTTCTTT.

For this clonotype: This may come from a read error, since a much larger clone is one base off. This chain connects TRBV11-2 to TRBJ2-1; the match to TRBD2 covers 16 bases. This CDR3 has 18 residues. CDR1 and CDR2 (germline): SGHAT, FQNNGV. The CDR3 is CASSKGLAGGPRHNGQFF. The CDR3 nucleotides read TGTGCCAGCAGCAAGGGACTAGCGGGAGGGCCACGCCACAATGGGCAGTTCTTC.

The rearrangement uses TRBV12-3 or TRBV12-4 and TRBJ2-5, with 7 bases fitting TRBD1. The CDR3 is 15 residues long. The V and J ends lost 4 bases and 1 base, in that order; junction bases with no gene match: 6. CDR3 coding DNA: TGTGCCAGCAGTTCCCCCCGACAGGGCCAAGAGACCCAGTACTTC. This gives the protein CASSSPRQGQETQYF.

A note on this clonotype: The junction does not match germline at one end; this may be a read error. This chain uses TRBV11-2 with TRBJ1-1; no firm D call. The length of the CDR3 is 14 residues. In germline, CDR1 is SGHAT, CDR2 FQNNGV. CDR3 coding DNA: TGTGCCAGCAGCTTAGACCCGGTAAACCCTGAAGCTTCCTTT. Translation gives CASSLDPVNPEASF.

CDR3 DNA: TGTGCCAGCAGCTTAGCCCTTGGACTTGGCGGTAGCTACGAGCAGTACTTC. Translation: CASSLALGLGGSYEQYF. The chain is built from TRBV13 and TRBJ2-7; weak D call: TRBD2 (5 bases). Deletions cut 1 base from V and 3 bases from J, with 19 bases between. Germline V gene sequence: CDR1 PRHDT, CDR2 FYEKMQ (reference sequence). CDR3 length: 17 amino acids.

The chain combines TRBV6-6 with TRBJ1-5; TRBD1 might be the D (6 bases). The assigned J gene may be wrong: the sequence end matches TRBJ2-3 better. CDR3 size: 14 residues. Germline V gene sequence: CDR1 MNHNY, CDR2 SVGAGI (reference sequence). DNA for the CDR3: TGTGCCAGCAGAGGGCAGGGGCAGAATCAGCCCCAGTATTTT. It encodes CASRGQGQNQPQYF.